These 5 T cell receptor beta chains were sequenced from one sample in a study of beta chain features in type 1 diabetes. What was sequenced were expressed TCRB transcripts, since all of the isolated RNA had been reverse transcribed. Sequencing used immunoSEQ multiplex PCR; TCRdb keeps in-frame clones, though not all of them. This sample has 150,000 to 190,000 clones, with about 8.1% found just once. Sample: central memory CD4+ T cells from blood. These receptors all come from a man younger than 35 in good health.

This clone was counted a few times. The V and J genes are TRBV30 and TRBJ1-5, with D possibly TRBD1 on 5 matching bases. Trimming cost V 2 bases and J 9 bases, with 14 bases left between them. This CDR3 is built from 13 residues. CDR1 GTSNPN and CDR2 SVGIG come from the germline V gene (reference sequence). The CDR3 sequence: CAWSKQVSRPQHF. In DNA, the CDR3 is TGTGCCTGGAGTAAACAGGTGTCGAGGCCCCAGCATTTT. Full variable domain (remainder filled in from reference TRBV30 and TRBJ1-5): SQTIHQWPATLVQPVGSPLSLECTVEGTSNPNLYWYRQAAGRGLQLLFYSVGIGQISSEVPQNLSASRPQDRQFILSSKKLLLSDSGFYLCAWSKQVSRPQHFGDGTRLSIL.

This sequence joins TRBV6-4 and TRBJ2-1; TRBD2 agrees at 12 bases. Germline CDR1 MRHNA, CDR2 SNTAGT. The CDR3 spans 16 residues. With 2 bases clipped from V and 8 bases from J, the junction kept 7 bases outside the gene matches. CDR3 residues: CASSDLGLAGRDEQFF. For the CDR3, the DNA is TGTGCCAGCAGTGACCTAGGACTAGCGGGGCGGGATGAGCAGTTCTTC.

The chain has TRBV7-9 and TRBJ1-6; possible D gene TRBD1, 5 bases. Germline values: CDR1 SEHNR, CDR2 FQNEAQ (reference sequence). CDR3 size: 16 residues. V shed 6 bases and J shed 9 bases, with 21 bases lying between them. CDR3 coding DNA: TGTGCCAGCAGGATGAGTTGGGGCAGGAGTATTTCACCCCTCCACTTT. It specifies CASRMSWGRSISPLHF.

This clone was recorded a few times. The V gene is TRBV7-3, the J gene TRBJ2-5, with 8 bases identical to TRBD1. This CDR3 contains 14 residues. Per germline, CDR1 SGHTA and CDR2 FQGTGA. V lost 5 bases to trimming and J lost 1 base; unmatched junction nucleotides: 3. The CDR3, as DNA: TGTGCCAGCAGCGCTGGGACAGGCCAAGAGACCCAGTACTTC. Translation: CASSAGTGQETQYF.

This clone was recorded a few times. The chain links TRBV7-9 to TRBJ2-5; 9 bases are a match to TRBD1. From germline, CDR1 is SEHNR and CDR2 FQNEAQ (reference sequence). The CDR3 totals 15 residues. J lost 5 bases, V lost 5 bases, and 9 bases had no gene match. The CDR3 nucleotides are TGTGCCAGCAGCCTCCAGCGGGACAGGGTTGAGACCCAGTACTTC. Its translation: CASSLQRDRVETQYF.